This TCR beta chain was sequenced in a study of T cell responses to AZD1222 COVID-19 vaccine. In the study overall: Samples with a second dose at about 4 or about 12 weeks were pooled together.

There are 13 residues in the CDR3. The germline gives CDR1 MNHEY, CDR2 SVGEGT. V was pared by 4 bases and J by 8 bases, with 14 bases between. Using immunoSEQ multiplex PCR, the repertoire was profiled, and TCRdb retains in-frame clones only, with some absent. In the table there are 93,000 or so clones, about 90% of which are singletons. General study findings and limits: Two AZD1222 doses significantly raised spike-specific TCR breadth and depth over controls. Reports say nearly half of spike-specific TCRs go after unmutated variant regions. Clonal diversity was possibly underestimated, and the donors were mostly white British, with more females.

A word on this clone: Its antigen is currently unknown.

Sequenced material: peripheral blood, taken on day 0 of AZD1222 vaccination. This sequence was found in an adult in good health. The J gene is TRBJ1-1, the V gene TRBV6-2 or TRBV6-3, with TRBD1 as a possible D gene (5 bases). CDR3 sequence reads: CASSSPGIREAFF. The CDR3 nucleotides read TGTGCCAGCAGTTCTCCAGGGATTCGAGAAGCTTTCTTT.